These 11 T cell receptor beta chains came from one sample sequenced in a study of a mutant IDH1 vaccine in newly diagnosed glioma. Which antigens these TCRs recognize remains unknown. The protocol was immunoSEQ multiplex PCR, while the TCRdb copy is restricted to in-frame clones and leaves out a portion. The sample consists of about 56,000 clones, 60% to 80% of them appearing once. As to time point: week 47, end of study. With topical imiquimod, each dose of the vaccine consisted of 300 ug of mutant IDH1 20-mer peptide. Sequencing was performed on PBMCs, taken from a glioma patient whose treatment included an IDH1 peptide vaccine. The receptors originated from a man in his forties or fifties with glioma.

The chain is built from TRBV27 and TRBJ1-6; TRBD1 aligns across 8 bases. The CDR3 extends over 14 amino acids. Germline V gene sequence: CDR1 MNHEY, CDR2 SMNVEV (reference sequence). With 0 bases clipped from V and 15 bases from J, the junction kept 7 bases outside the gene matches. The CDR3 spells CASSLSADRVLLHF. The CDR3 region has the DNA TGTGCCAGCAGTTTATCGGCGGACAGGGTACTCCTCCACTTT.

The chain uses TRBV10-1 and TRBJ1-5; D might be TRBD1 (6 bases). Germline CDR1 is WNHNN and CDR2 is SYGVQD (reference sequence). CDR3 length: 17 residues. V lost 2 bases and J 0 bases, leaving 14 bases between the germline ends. CDR3 in DNA: TGCGCCAGCAGTGAGCCTCGGGACACCTTTAGCAATCAGCCCCAGCATTTT. Protein product: CASSEPRDTFSNQPQHF.

The V call is TRBV30, the J call TRBJ1-1, with a tentative D call TRBD1 (6 bases). Germline V gene data show CDR1 as GTSNPN and CDR2 as SVGIG (reference sequence). The length of the CDR3 is 12 residues. The V end was cut by 5 bases, the J end by 0 bases, with 7 bases between. CDR3 protein: CAWGQMNTEAFF. The CDR3 coding sequence is TGTGCCTGGGGACAGATGAACACTGAAGCTTTCTTT.

V and J are TRBV19 and TRBJ2-1; a possible D gene is TRBD1 (5 bases). Germline CDR1 reads LNHDA; CDR2 reads SQIVND (reference sequence). Trimming pared 4 bases from V and 2 bases from J, leaving 18 bases between. The CDR3 runs to 17 residues. This chain's CDR3 is CASSTYFRVAPYNEQFF. The CDR3 bases are TGTGCCAGTAGTACCTACTTCAGGGTAGCCCCCTACAATGAGCAGTTCTTC.

V usage is TRBV20-1 and J usage is TRBJ2-1; D not certain. This CDR3 contains 11 residues. Germline lookup yields CDR1 DFQATT and CDR2 SNEGSKA (reference sequence). V was shortened by 3 bases and J by 7 bases, with 7 bases between the two germline ends. CDR3 sequence reads: CSASPGNEQFF. The CDR3 DNA reads TGCAGTGCTAGCCCCGGTAATGAGCAGTTCTTC.

The gene calls are TRBV7-9 and TRBJ1-1, with D possibly being TRBD1 (5 bases). Germline V CDR1 and CDR2: SEHNR, FQNEAQ (reference sequence). This CDR3 has 15 residues. V lost 4 bases and J 4 bases, leaving 16 bases between the germline ends. The CDR3 DNA is TGTGCCAGCAGCTCTCGGACGGGGGGTGGCACTGAAGCTTTCTTT. Translation: CASSSRTGGGTEAFF.

V is TRBV5-4 and J is TRBJ1-4; D is undetermined. Germline V gene sequence: CDR1 SGHNT, CDR2 YYREEE (reference sequence). There are 14 residues in the CDR3. Trimming left V 4 bases short and J 5 bases short, with 12 bases between. CDR3 residues: CASSMPGYNEKLFF. CDR3 bases: TGTGCCAGCAGCATGCCGGGATACAATGAAAAACTGTTTTTT. The variable domain in full, completed from reference TRBV5-4 and TRBJ1-4, reads ETGVTQSPTHLIKTRGQQVTLRCSSQSGHNTVSWYQQALGQGPQFIFQYYREEENGRGNFPPRFSGLQFPNYSSELNVNALELDDSALYLCASSMPGYNEKLFFGSGTQLSVL.

The chain has TRBV7-9 and TRBJ1-3; no clear D gene. This CDR3 has 14 residues. The ends were cut back, 1 base at V and 5 bases at J, with 9 bases in the middle. Germline CDR1 SEHNR, CDR2 FQNEAQ (reference sequence). CDR3 protein: CASSLVGRRNTIYF. CDR3 DNA sequence: TGTGCCAGCAGCTTAGTCGGCAGACGAAACACCATATATTTT.

CDR3 coding DNA: TGCAGTGCAAGAAAAGAGACCCAGTACTTC. This encodes CSARKETQYF. The chain employs TRBV20-1 and TRBJ2-5; D unresolved. CDR3 length: 10 amino acids. Germline loops: CDR1 DFQATT, CDR2 SNEGSKA (reference sequence). V was clipped by 6 bases and J by 3 bases, with 5 bases between them.

The rearrangement links TRBV6-6 to TRBJ1-2; 7 positions agree with TRBD1. Trimming cost V 0 bases and J 4 bases; bases outside gene matches: 2. This CDR3 region has 14 residues. The germline CDR1 and CDR2 sequences are MNHNY and SVGAGI (reference sequence). The CDR3 reads CASSYSAGGYGYTF. CDR3 nucleotide sequence: TGTGCCAGCAGTTACTCTGCAGGGGGCTATGGCTACACCTTC.

The CDR3 spells CASVAGEYGYTF. DNA for the CDR3: TGTGCCAGCGTGGCAGGGGAGTATGGCTACACCTTC. This chain links TRBV2 with TRBJ1-2, with D possibly matching TRBD1 (6 bases). The CDR3 has 12 amino acids. Trimming removed 8 bases from V and 5 bases from J, with 12 bases in between. The germline V gene has CDR1 SNHLY and CDR2 FYNNEI.